The subject of this entry is one T cell receptor beta chain. Its target is unknown. Clones were sequenced by immunoSEQ multiplex PCR, and TCRdb holds only the in-frame ones, with some missing. The sample consists of approximately 180,000 clones, 90% to 95% of them appearing once. The entry originates in a study of T cell responses to AZD1222 COVID-19 vaccine. Study-wide results and caveats: After two AZD1222 doses, spike-specific TCR breadth and depth rose versus day 0.

The V end was cut by 4 bases, the J end by 7 bases, with 14 bases between. Germline lookup yields CDR1 SNHLY and CDR2 FYNNEI. CDR3 size: 15 residues. Sequences were derived from peripheral blood, sampled 28 days after the second dose of the MenACWY control vaccine. The chain links TRBV2 to TRBJ1-6; D is possibly TRBD1 (6 bases). The source is an adult who received the MenACWY meningococcal vaccine as a control. The CDR3 DNA is TGTGCCAGCAGTGGGCCAGGGACAAGAAATTCACCCCTCCACTTT. This gives the protein CASSGPGTRNSPLHF.